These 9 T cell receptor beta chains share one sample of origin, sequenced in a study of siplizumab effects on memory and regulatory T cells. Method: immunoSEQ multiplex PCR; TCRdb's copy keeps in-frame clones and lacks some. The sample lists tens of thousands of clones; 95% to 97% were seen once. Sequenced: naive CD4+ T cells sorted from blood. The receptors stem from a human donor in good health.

The CDR3 nucleotides read TGCGCCAGCAGGTCCGGGACAGGGGATTCTGGAAACACCATATATTTT. This sequence encodes CASRSGTGDSGNTIYF. This chain uses TRBV5-1 with TRBJ1-3, with TRBD1 identical over 10 bases. The CDR3 runs to 16 residues. Germline assignment: CDR1 SGHRS and CDR2 YFSETQ. J was trimmed by 1 base and V by 5 bases; bases with no gene match: 6.

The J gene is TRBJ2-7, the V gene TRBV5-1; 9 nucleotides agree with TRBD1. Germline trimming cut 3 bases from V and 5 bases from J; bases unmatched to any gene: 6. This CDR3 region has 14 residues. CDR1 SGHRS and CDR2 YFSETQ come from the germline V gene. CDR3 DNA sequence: TGCGCCAGCAGCTCGGGACAGGGTATAGACGAGCAGTACTTC. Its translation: CASSSGQGIDEQYF.

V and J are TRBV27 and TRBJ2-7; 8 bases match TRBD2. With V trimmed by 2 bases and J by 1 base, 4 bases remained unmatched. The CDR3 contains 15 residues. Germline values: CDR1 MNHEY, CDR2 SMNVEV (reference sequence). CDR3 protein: CASSLQGGRSYEQYF. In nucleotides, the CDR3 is TGTGCCAGCAGTTTACAGGGCGGGAGGTCCTACGAGCAGTACTTC.

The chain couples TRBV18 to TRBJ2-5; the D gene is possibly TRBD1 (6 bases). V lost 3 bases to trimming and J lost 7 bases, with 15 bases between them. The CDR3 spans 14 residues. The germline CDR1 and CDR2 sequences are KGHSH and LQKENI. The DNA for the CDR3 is TGTGCCAGCTCACCGGGACAACGTCATGGGACCCAGTACTTC. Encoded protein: CASSPGQRHGTQYF.

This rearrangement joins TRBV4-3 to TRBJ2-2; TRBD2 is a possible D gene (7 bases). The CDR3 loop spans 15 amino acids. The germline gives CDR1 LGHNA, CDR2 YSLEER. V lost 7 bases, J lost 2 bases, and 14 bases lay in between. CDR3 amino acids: CASTPGGANTGELFF. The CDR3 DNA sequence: TGCGCCAGCACCCCTGGGGGGGCAAACACCGGGGAGCTGTTTTTT.

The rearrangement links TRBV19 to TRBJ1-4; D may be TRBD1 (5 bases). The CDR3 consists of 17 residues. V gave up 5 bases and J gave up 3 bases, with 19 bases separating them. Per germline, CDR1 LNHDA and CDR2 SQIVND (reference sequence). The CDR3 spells CASSEWASGRSNEKLFF. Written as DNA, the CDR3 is TGTGCCAGTAGTGAATGGGCCTCGGGGCGTTCTAATGAAAAACTGTTTTTT.

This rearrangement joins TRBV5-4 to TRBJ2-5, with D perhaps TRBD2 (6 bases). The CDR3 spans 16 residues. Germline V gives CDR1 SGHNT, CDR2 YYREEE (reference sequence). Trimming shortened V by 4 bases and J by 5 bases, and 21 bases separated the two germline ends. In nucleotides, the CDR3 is TGTGCCAGCAGCGGAGGGACTTCTCCTAGGAGGGAGACCCAGTACTTC. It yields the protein CASSGGTSPRRETQYF.

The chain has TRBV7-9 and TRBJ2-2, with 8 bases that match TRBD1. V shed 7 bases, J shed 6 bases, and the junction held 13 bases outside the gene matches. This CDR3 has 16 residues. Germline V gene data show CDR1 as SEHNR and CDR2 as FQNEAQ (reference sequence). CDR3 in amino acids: CASIDSDRVGAGELFF. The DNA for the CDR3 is TGTGCCAGCATCGACTCGGACAGGGTTGGGGCCGGGGAGCTGTTTTTT.

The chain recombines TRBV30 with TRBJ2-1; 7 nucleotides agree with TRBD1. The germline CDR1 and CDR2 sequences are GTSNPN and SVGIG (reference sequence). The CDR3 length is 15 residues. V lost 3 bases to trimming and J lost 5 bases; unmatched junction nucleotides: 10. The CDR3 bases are TGTGCCTGGAGAGGATTCGGGACAGCTCACAATGAGCAGTTCTTC. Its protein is CAWRGFGTAHNEQFF.